This T cell receptor beta chain is from a study of T cell repertoires and HLA-DP antigens. The table came from immunoSEQ multiplex PCR; TCRdb's copy has only in-frame clones and leaves some out. The sample comprises around 1,600 clones, more than 65% of which are singletons, and around 60% rests with the top ten. Study conclusions and caveats: Responder cells were total CD4+ cells with a HeLa antigen-presenting system. No separate analysis of naive versus memory CD4+ cells was done.

Germline values: CDR1 LNHDA, CDR2 SQIVND (reference sequence). The V end lost 7 bases, the J end lost 1 base, and 10 bases lay between the germline ends. CDR3 length: 14 amino acids. HeLa cells expressing allogeneic DPB1 restimulated the roughly 15-day-expanded CD4+ cells for approximately a day. Retrovirally transduced HeLa cells with HLA-DPA1/DPB1, HLA-DM, invariant chain and CD80 served as stimulators. With 50 U/mL IL-2, CD4+ responders met 100 Gy-irradiated HeLa cells at 3:1. This receptor was identified in a man over 45 in good health and CMV-seronegative. Sequencing was performed on CD137- CD4+ T cells from cultured PBMCs. The V and J genes are TRBV19 and TRBJ1-4; the D is unclear. The CDR3 coding sequence is TGTGCCAGTATGCTGGACGTAACTAATGAAAAACTGTTTTTT. It encodes CASMLDVTNEKLFF. Supplemented by reference TRBV19 and TRBJ1-4, the full variable domain reads DGGITQSPKYLFRKEGQNVTLSCEQNLNHDAMYWYRQDPGQGLRLIYYSQIVNDFQKGDIAEGYSVSREKKESFPLTVTSAQKNPTAFYLCASMLDVTNEKLFFGSGTQLSVL.